One sample yielded the 25 T cell receptor beta chains listed below, sequenced in a study of shared clonotypes between healthy human individuals. Some clones are missing from TCRdb's copy, which holds only in-frame ones; the method was immunoSEQ multiplex PCR. This sample yields some 240,000 clones, of which 60% to 80% are seen a single time; 11% belongs to the top ten. The sample consisted of memory CD4+ T cells sorted from blood. Subset noted: CD45RA-negative fraction. The receptor source for this set is a man aged 25 to 40 in good health.

For this clone: Other DNA sequences of this sample code for an identical CDR3. The chain combines TRBV6-4 with TRBJ2-3; 10 nucleotides agree with TRBD2. Trimming took 2 bases from V and 2 from J; bases not matched to a gene: 1. The CDR3 length is 15 residues. CDR1 and CDR2 (germline): MRHNA, SNTAGT. The CDR3 loop is CASSDSGRATDTQYF. CDR3 nucleotide sequence: TGTGCCAGCAGTGACAGCGGGAGGGCCACAGATACGCAGTATTTT.

This clone was counted once. This chain connects TRBV28 to TRBJ2-1; D gene uncertain. Germline values: CDR1 MDHEN, CDR2 SYDVKM. This CDR3 region has 14 residues. Trimming pared 3 bases from V and 3 bases from J, leaving 9 bases between. The CDR3 DNA reads as TGTGCCAGCAGTTTGTTGGACCTCTACAATGAGCAGTTCTTC. As protein: CASSLLDLYNEQFF.

CDR3 nucleotide sequence: TGCGCCAGCAGTGGGAGCGGGGCCTACAATGAGCAGTTCTTC. Its translation is CASSGSGAYNEQFF. J is TRBJ2-1 and V is TRBV10-1; 7 bases are a match to TRBD2. The CDR3 is 14 residues long. The germline CDR1 and CDR2 sequences are WNHNN and SYGVQD (reference sequence). V gave up 4 bases and J gave up 2 bases; unmatched junction bases: 2.

The rearrangement uses TRBV11-2 and TRBJ2-3; D possibly corresponds to TRBD1 (6 bases). The CDR3 sequence is 13 residues long. The germline gives CDR1 SGHAT, CDR2 FQNNGV. V lost 7 bases and J lost 5, with 13 bases in between. The CDR3 DNA reads TGTGCCAGCAACCATAGAGGGGGAGATACGCAGTATTTT. Translating it yields CASNHRGGDTQYF.

This chain joins TRBV5-1 and TRBJ2-3; D call uncertain. Germline-derived CDR1 and CDR2 are SGHRS and YFSETQ. V was shortened by 1 base and J by 0 bases, with 9 bases between the two germline ends. This CDR3 is 15 amino acids long. The CDR3 bases are TGCGCCAGCAGCTTGTTCGGTGCTAGCACAGATACGCAGTATTTT. Its translation is CASSLFGASTDTQYF.

The chain recombines TRBV29-1 with TRBJ2-3; TRBD1 or TRBD2 may be the D gene (5 bases each). This CDR3 has 15 residues. Trimming cost V 1 base and J 0 bases, with 11 bases left between them. Per the germline V gene, CDR1 is SQVTM and CDR2 is ANQGSEA. CDR3 loop: CSVEALGVSTDTQYF. CDR3 sequence (DNA): TGCAGCGTTGAAGCCCTGGGGGTAAGCACAGATACGCAGTATTTT.

This clone came up a few times. V and J are TRBV2 and TRBJ1-5; tentatively, D is TRBD1 (6 bases). From germline, CDR1 is SNHLY and CDR2 FYNNEI. V lost 6 bases to trimming and J lost 3 bases, with 12 bases between them. The CDR3 is 14 amino acids. The CDR3 nucleotides are TGTGCCAGCAGCGACCGGGACAACAATCAGCCCCAGCATTTT. Translated: CASSDRDNNQPQHF.

The chain is built from TRBV5-4 and TRBJ2-3, with D possibly being TRBD2 (6 bases). The length of the CDR3 is 15 residues. V was cut by 0 bases and J by 6 bases, with 14 bases left in between. Germline lookup yields CDR1 SGHNT and CDR2 YYREEE (reference sequence). CDR3 amino acids: CASSLEAGRGDTQYF. The CDR3 coding sequence is TGTGCCAGCAGCTTGGAGGCGGGAAGGGGTGATACGCAGTATTTT.

The J gene is TRBJ1-2, the V gene TRBV2; D remains ambiguous. Trimming took 5 bases from V and 0 from J, leaving 10 bases between them. Germline CDR1 and CDR2: SNHLY and FYNNEI. The CDR3 loop spans 14 amino acids. The CDR3 protein is CASSTDGANYGYTF. The CDR3 DNA reads TGTGCCAGCAGTACCGACGGAGCTAACTATGGCTACACCTTC. The full variable domain, with the rest looked up from reference TRBV2 and TRBJ1-2, is EPEVTQTPSHQVTQMGQEVILRCVPISNHLYFYWYRQILGQKVEFLVSFYNNEISEKSEIFDDQFSVERPDGSNFTLKIRSTKLEDSAMYFCASSTDGANYGYTFGSGTRLTVV.

CDR3 sequence: CASSPGTGSFSEQYF. CDR3 nucleotides: TGTGCCAGCAGTCCGGGGACAGGGTCCTTTTCCGAGCAGTACTTC. V and J are TRBV27 and TRBJ2-7; TRBD1 agrees at 9 bases. After removal of 5 bases from V and 6 bases from J, the junction contained 11 bases not matched to a gene. The germline gives CDR1 MNHEY, CDR2 SMNVEV (reference sequence). This CDR3 spans 15 amino acids.

V gene TRBV4-3 combines with J gene TRBJ1-5, with 7 bases lining up with TRBD1. The CDR3 spans 15 residues. V lost 1 base and J lost 4; bases outside the gene matches: 4. Germline lookup yields CDR1 LGHNA and CDR2 YSLEER. The CDR3 region is CASSQAAGGNQPQHF. The DNA for the CDR3 is TGCGCCAGCAGCCAAGCGGCAGGGGGAAATCAGCCCCAGCATTTT.

This clone turned up a few times. The V gene is TRBV5-6, the J gene TRBJ1-4, with D perhaps matching TRBD1 (6 bases). V was pared by 5 bases and J by 6 bases, with 14 bases between. The CDR3 extends over 14 amino acids. CDR1 and CDR2 (germline): SGHDT, YYEEEE. CDR3 residues: CASRNQTGDEKLFF. The CDR3 nucleotides read TGTGCCAGCAGAAATCAGACAGGCGATGAAAAACTGTTTTTT.

The gene calls are TRBV6-1 and TRBJ2-7; D might be TRBD2 (5 bases). Germline CDR1 reads MNHNS; CDR2 reads SASEGT. CDR3 length equals 15 residues. Trimming stripped 4 bases from V and 7 bases from J, with 20 bases between. As DNA, the CDR3 is TGTGCCAGCAGTGGAGGAGGAGCGACCCGGGTAGAGCAGTACTTC. It translates to CASSGGGATRVEQYF.

The gene calls are TRBV15 and TRBJ2-7; possibly TRBD1 or TRBD2 for D (6 bases each). The CDR3 consists of 13 residues. The V gene lost 5 bases and the J gene lost 6 bases, with 14 bases spanning the gap. CDR1 is LNHNV and CDR2 is YYDKDF in the germline V gene (reference sequence). CDR3: CATSGGPRGEQYF. DNA of the CDR3: TGTGCCACCAGCGGGGGGCCCCGTGGCGAGCAGTACTTC. Together with reference TRBV15 and TRBJ2-7, the CDR3 gives the full variable domain: DAMVIQNPRYQVTQFGKPVTLSCSQTLNHNVMYWYQQKSSQAPKLLFHYYDKDFNNEADTPDNFQSRRPNTSFCFLDIRSPGLGDTAMYLCATSGGPRGEQYFGPGTRLTVT.

The chain is built from TRBV27 and TRBJ2-5, with TRBD2 matching 9 bases. The length of the CDR3 is 15 residues. CDR1 and CDR2 from the germline V gene are MNHEY and SMNVEV (reference sequence). Trimming removed 6 bases from V and 5 bases from J; junction bases left unmatched: 10. The CDR3 DNA follows: TGTGCCAGCAGCTCCCTTAGCGGGAGTCGGGAGACCCAGTACTTC. This translates into CASSSLSGSRETQYF.

The chain links TRBV19 to TRBJ1-2; D call uncertain. The length of the CDR3 is 13 residues. Germline CDR1 LNHDA, CDR2 SQIVND (reference sequence). V shed 3 bases and J shed 8 bases, with 13 bases lying between them. The CDR3 DNA reads as TGTGCCAGTAGTATCGAGCAGCGGGGAGGCTACACCTTC. Protein product: CASSIEQRGGYTF.

This chain links TRBV9 with TRBJ2-7; TRBD2 matches 9 bases. There are 14 residues in the CDR3. Germline assignment: CDR1 SGDLS and CDR2 YYNGEE. V was pared by 0 bases and J by 8 bases, with 6 bases of the junction left unmatched. CDR3 bases: TGTGCCAGCAGCGTAGAACCCGGACTAGCGCAGCAGTACTTC. This translates into CASSVEPGLAQQYF. The whole variable domain, remainder taken from reference TRBV9 and TRBJ2-7, is DSGVTQTPKHLITATGQRVTLRCSPRSGDLSVYWYQQSLDQGLQFLIQYYNGEERAKGNILERFSAQQFPDLHSELNLSSLELGDSALYFCASSVEPGLAQQYFGPGTRLTVT.

V usage is TRBV4-3 and J usage is TRBJ2-7; D is uncertain. The CDR3 contains 13 residues. Germline CDR1 reads LGHNA; CDR2 reads YSLEER. Trimming took 3 bases from V and 3 from J, leaving 9 bases between them. CDR3 sequence (DNA): TGCGCCAGCAGCCATCGGCAGTACTACGAGCAGTACTTC. Its translation: CASSHRQYYEQYF.

The V call is TRBV29-1, the J call TRBJ2-1, with 9 bases fitting TRBD2. Trimming cost V 7 bases and J 3 bases; bases outside gene matches: 7. The CDR3 contains 14 residues. Germline CDR1 is SQVTM and CDR2 is ANQGSEA. As DNA, the CDR3 is TGCAGCGCTCCTAGCGGGATAAACTACAATGAGCAGTTCTTC. This codes for CSAPSGINYNEQFF.

This chain joins TRBV28 and TRBJ1-5, with D unclear. This CDR3 has 14 residues. With 7 bases removed from V and 10 bases from J, the gap between germline ends came to 20 bases. CDR1 and CDR2 (germline): MDHEN, SYDVKM. The DNA for the CDR3 is TGTGCCAGCATACCTGGCCCATCGGGTCGTCCCCAGCATTTT. This gives the protein CASIPGPSGRPQHF. The entire variable domain, with the rest obtained from reference TRBV28 and TRBJ1-5, is as follows: DVKVTQSSRYLVKRTGEKVFLECVQDMDHENMFWYRQDPGLGLRLIYFSYDVKMKEKGDIPEGYSVSREKKERFSLILESASTNQTSMYLCASIPGPSGRPQHFGDGTRLSIL.

This clone was seen only a few times. The rearrangement uses TRBV7-3 and TRBJ1-2; 8 bases agree with TRBD1. Germline CDR1 SGHTA, CDR2 FQGTGA. The CDR3 covers 14 residues. V trimming: 5 bases; J trimming: 3 bases; junction bases outside the gene matches: 5. CDR3 loop: CASSTGTGDYGYTF. CDR3 bases: TGTGCCAGCAGCACCGGGACAGGTGACTATGGCTACACCTTC.

This chain uses TRBV9 with TRBJ2-1; D not certain. Deletions cut 9 bases from V and 0 bases from J, with 7 bases between. The CDR3 loop spans 12 amino acids. Germline V gene lookup returns CDR1 SGDLS and CDR2 YYNGEE. CDR3 nucleotide sequence: TGTGCCACGGGTAGCTCCTACAATGAGCAGTTCTTC. Its translation is CATGSSYNEQFF.

In this sample, this clone turned up many times. The J gene is TRBJ1-2, the V gene TRBV7-2; D is uncertain. Trimming took 3 bases from V and 5 from J, leaving 10 bases between them. This CDR3 comprises 13 residues. Per the germline V gene, CDR1 is SGHTA and CDR2 is FQGNSA. CDR3 nucleotides: TGTGCCAGCAGCTTGGGCCCCGAATATGGCTACACCTTC. This sequence encodes CASSLGPEYGYTF.

V and J are TRBV6-6 and TRBJ1-1, with D perhaps matching TRBD1 (6 bases). This CDR3 is built from 16 residues. Trimming pared 2 bases from V and 1 base from J, leaving 14 bases between. Looked up from germline, CDR1 is MNHNY and CDR2 is SVGAGI (reference sequence). The CDR3 region has the DNA TGTGCCAGCAGTTACGGGGGACACTACCAGAACACTGAAGCTTTCTTT. Amino acid sequence: CASSYGGHYQNTEAFF.

The chain employs TRBV29-1 and TRBJ2-4; 7 bases map to TRBD2. The CDR3 is 13 amino acids. After removal of 6 bases from V and 0 bases from J, the junction contained 2 bases not matched to a gene. In germline, CDR1 is SQVTM, CDR2 ANQGSEA. CDR3 nucleotides: TGCAGCGTGGTAGCGGGAGCCAAAAACATTCAGTACTTC. Translating gives CSVVAGAKNIQYF.